The 16 T cell receptor beta chains reported below all come from one sample, sequenced in a study of T cell repertoires in cytomegalovirus infection (dated by TCRdb to about 2019). The treatment or condition label, read with the paper, signifies: in vitro stimulation with specific CMV peptide epitopes to enrich CMV-specific T cells. The antigens of these receptors remain unknown. This sample was sequenced with an Illumina HiSeq 1500. TCRdb passed the public sequencing reads through fastp at Q25 and MiXCR, retaining productive beta sequences. Rows matching on CDR3 protein sequence are summarized as one entry with the most common DNA and genes. The sample contains approximately 100,000 distinct CDR3 sequences, about 30% of them found a single time. The ten largest account for about 81% of the sample. Specimen: CD8+ T cells from cultured PBMCs, collected from culture after CMV antigen stimulation. The receptor set was obtained from a human donor in good health (CMV status not recorded). Some clones in this sample may be carry-over from other donors' samples.

This rearrangement joins TRBV7-9 to TRBJ1-1; 7 bases are shared with TRBD1. With 5 bases clipped from V and 7 bases from J, the junction kept 4 bases outside the gene matches. The germline V gene has CDR1 SEHNR and CDR2 FQNEAQ (reference sequence). This CDR3 contains 12 residues. This CDR3 is CASSIGTDEAFF. For the CDR3, the DNA is TGTGCCAGCAGCATCGGGACAGATGAAGCTTTCTTT.

The genes are TRBV19 and TRBJ2-3; no clear D gene. The CDR3 is 13 residues long. V shed 5 bases and J shed 0 bases, with 6 bases lying between them. Germline CDR1 is LNHDA and CDR2 is SQIVND (reference sequence). CDR3 DNA sequence: TGTGCCAGTAGTGGCCTTAGCACAGATACGCAGTATTTT. Translating it yields CASSGLSTDTQYF.

This clonotype was seen ten or more times. The chain joins TRBV7-2 to TRBJ2-7; D remains unclear. The V gene's germline CDR1 is SGHTA and CDR2 FQGNSA. The ends were cut back, 1 base at V and 3 bases at J, with 7 bases in the middle. The CDR3 length is 13 residues. In DNA form, the CDR3 reads TGTGCCAGCAGCTTAGAGTCAAGCTACGAGCAGTACTTC. Protein: CASSLESSYEQYF.

This clonotype has just a few counts. This rearrangement joins TRBV5-6 to TRBJ1-1, with D perhaps TRBD1 (5 bases). Germline V gene data show CDR1 as SGHDT and CDR2 as YYEEEE. Trimming stripped 3 bases from V and 0 bases from J, with 9 bases between. This CDR3 spans 14 amino acids. CDR3 DNA: TGTGCCAGCAGCTCGGGACTCTTGAACACTGAAGCTTTCTTT. Encoded protein: CASSSGLLNTEAFF.

V and J are TRBV6-5 and TRBJ2-7; 10 positions match TRBD2. V trimming: 0 bases; J trimming: 2 bases; junction bases outside the gene matches: 7. The length of the CDR3 is 17 residues. The germline gives CDR1 MNHEY, CDR2 SVGAGI. The CDR3 loop reads CASSYSNGLAGAYEQYF. CDR3 DNA: TGTGCCAGCAGTTACTCGAACGGGCTAGCGGGGGCCTACGAGCAGTACTTC.

This clonotype has a count of ten or more. V and J are TRBV10-2 and TRBJ1-2; D not certain. This CDR3 spans 12 amino acids. V was shortened by 6 bases and J by 0 bases, with 5 bases between the two germline ends. Germline-derived CDR1 and CDR2 are WSHSY and SAAADI. Written as DNA, the CDR3 is TGCGCCAGCAGCGATACTAACTATGGCTACACCTTC. Amino acids: CASSDTNYGYTF.

This chain's CDR3 is CASSRIETGGVWGYTF. In nucleotides, the CDR3 is TGTGCCAGCAGTAGAATCGAGACAGGGGGCGTCTGGGGCTACACCTTC. This chain links TRBV28 with TRBJ1-2; 10 bases are a match to TRBD1. CDR1 is MDHEN and CDR2 is SYDVKM in the germline V gene. This CDR3 comprises 16 residues. J gave up 8 bases and V 5 bases, and 14 bases lay outside the gene matches.

This clonotype was recorded at least ten times. The chain joins TRBV7-9 to TRBJ2-5, with 14 positions matching TRBD2. Germline V lookup: CDR1 SEHNR, CDR2 FQNEAQ (reference sequence). This CDR3 comprises 16 residues. Losses at the gene ends were 5 bases for V and 5 bases for J; bases not matched to a gene: 7. The CDR3 DNA reads as TGTGCCAGCAGCGCGACTAGCGGGGGGGCCCGTGAGACCCAGTACTTC. The encoded protein is CASSATSGGARETQYF.

This clonotype was detected a few times. V and J are TRBV2 and TRBJ2-7, with D unresolved. The CDR3 runs 12 residues. Germline-derived CDR1 and CDR2 are SNHLY and FYNNEI. The V and J ends lost 3 bases and 3 bases respectively, with 6 bases between them. The CDR3 spells CASSERSYEQYF. CDR3 sequence (DNA): TGTGCCAGCAGTGAGAGGAGCTACGAGCAGTACTTC.

CDR3 in DNA: TGTGCCAGCAGCTTAGAAGGGGGCGGTGAAGCTTTCTTT. Translating gives CASSLEGGGEAFF. J is TRBJ1-1 and V is TRBV7-8; 7 bases match TRBD1. The V segment lost 1 base and the J segment 7 bases; nucleotides outside the gene matches: 3. This CDR3 is built from 13 residues. The germline V gene encodes CDR1 SGHVS and CDR2 FQNEAQ.

This clonotype appeared a few times. The chain recombines TRBV4-1 with TRBJ1-5, with 7 bases fitting TRBD1. This CDR3 region has 16 residues. CDR1 and CDR2 from the germline V gene are MGHRA and YSYEKL. V was pared by 4 bases and J by 3 bases, with 9 bases of the junction left unmatched. The CDR3 loop is CASSLEGAADNQPQHF. CDR3 sequence (DNA): TGCGCCAGCAGCCTAGAGGGGGCCGCGGACAATCAGCCCCAGCATTTT.

This clonotype has a single count. The chain joins TRBV9 to TRBJ1-1, with TRBD1 as a possible D gene (5 bases). CDR1 is SGDLS, CDR2 YYNGEE, per germline. The CDR3 loop spans 13 amino acids. V shed 3 bases and J shed 10 bases, with 16 bases lying between them. The CDR3 nucleotides are TGTGCCAGCAGCGAGGACGGGACTTACGGAGCTTTCTTT. It translates to CASSEDGTYGAFF.

The rearrangement joins TRBV6-5 to TRBJ1-1, with D maybe TRBD1 (6 bases). Trimming shortened V by 5 bases and J by 3 bases, and 10 bases separated the two germline ends. Germline CDR1 MNHEY, CDR2 SVGAGI. There are 13 residues in the CDR3. The CDR3 spells CASSIQGYTEAFF. The CDR3 DNA reads TGTGCCAGCAGTATACAGGGATACACTGAAGCTTTCTTT.

This clonotype came up a few times. The J gene is TRBJ2-5, the V gene TRBV9, with no clear D. The CDR3 sequence is 14 residues long. V lost 4 bases, J lost 3 bases, and 13 bases lay in between. Germline V gives CDR1 SGDLS, CDR2 YYNGEE. The CDR3 nucleotides read TGTGCCAGCAGCCCGCGAGGAAATGAAGAGACCCAGTACTTC. This codes for CASSPRGNEETQYF.

The V call is TRBV28, the J call TRBJ2-1; TRBD1 aligns across 7 bases. V lost 5 bases and J lost 1; bases outside the gene matches: 5. The CDR3 spans 15 residues. Germline assignment: CDR1 MDHEN and CDR2 SYDVKM. The DNA for the CDR3 is TGTGCCAGCAGTCCAGGACAGGAGTCCTACAATGAGCAGTTCTTC. Its protein product is CASSPGQESYNEQFF.

V is TRBV9 and J is TRBJ2-1, with D unresolved. This CDR3 spans 12 amino acids. Trimming cost V 4 bases and J 10 bases, with 12 bases left between them. Germline CDR1 reads SGDLS; CDR2 reads YYNGEE. The CDR3 DNA reads TGTGCCAGCAGCCTCCCAGGTGGCGAGCAGTTCTTC. Protein product: CASSLPGGEQFF.